The T cell receptor beta chain described here comes from a study of vaccination effects on CD4 cells after COVID-19. This clone has only one observation. Its target is not known. TCRdb's table, derived via immunoSEQ multiplex PCR, lists solely in-frame clones and lacks some. The profile shows some 70,000 clones, about 81% of them singletons. Viral peptide pools were used in the ViraFEST assay to expand antigen-specific CD4+ T cells, and sequencing came afterward. Cells that had been cultured for 10 days were the source of isolated CD4+ T cells. All participants had two doses of either the BNT162b2 or mRNA-1273 vaccine. Vaccinated recipients, who were negative for nucleocapsid antibodies, had no history of SARS-CoV-2 infection. The CDR3 extends over 14 amino acids. CDR1 is LGHDT and CDR2 is YNNKEL in the germline V gene (reference sequence). With 0 bases removed from V and 5 bases from J, the gap between germline ends came to 10 bases.

This clonotype was sampled from a human donor who received a COVID-19 vaccine. The material was CD4+ T cells from PBMCs cultured with HCoV-229E spike peptides, obtained after COVID-19 vaccination. The V and J genes are TRBV3-1 (or the pseudogene TRBV3-2) and TRBJ1-1; no firm D call. DNA of the CDR3: TGTGCCAGCAGCCAAGATTATACGGGAACTGAAGCTTTCTTT. This encodes CASSQDYTGTEAFF.